A single TCR beta chain is shown here with its context. This sequence may be a read error, since a much larger clone differs from it by one base. The sample is drawn from a study of low-dose radiotherapy and immunotherapy resistance in tumors. Study background: On a schedule of every two weeks, intravenous cyclophosphamide at a dose of 200 mg/m2 was delivered one day before each radiation and immunotherapy administration.

CDR1 is SGHDN and CDR2 is FVKESK in the germline V gene. The length of the CDR3 is 14 residues. Time point given: after trial treatment. Indicated treatment: LDRT plus nivolumab, ipilimumab, low-dose cyclophosphamide and aspirin (RACIN trial). It was nivolumab, ipilimumab, aspirin, low-dose cyclophosphamide and low-dose radiotherapy that donors received. Patients qualified if they had advanced solid tumors that lacked tumor-infiltrating lymphocytes. TRAV- and TRBV-specific primers were used for first-strand cDNA, which covered alpha and beta chains. Amplification, which lasted roughly 20 PCR cycles, used a constant-region primer and V-primer adapter to amplify TCRs. TCRdb analysed the reads with MiXCR anew, one entry per CDR3 protein. The data show about 80,000 distinct CDR3 sequences, less than 20% seen once.

The chain combines TRBV14 with TRBJ2-7, with 9 bases lining up with TRBD1. This clonotype was obtained from a male donor with prostate cancer. The source material was PBMCs, sampled after low-dose radiotherapy plus immunotherapy. CDR3 region: CANSDTGQGYEQYF. CDR3 nucleotides: TGTGCCAACAGCGATACGGGACAGGGCTACGAGCAGTACTTC.